The 11 T cell receptor beta chains presented below share a single source sample, sequenced in a study of early T cells in non-severe SARS-CoV-2 infection. TCRdb passed the 5' RACE reads through MiXCR, listing each CDR3 protein once. The table records approximately 65,000 distinct CDR3 sequences, about 13% of them present only once. Material for sequencing was whole blood. These receptors all stem from an adult who was a healthcare worker with PCR-confirmed SARS-CoV-2 infection or an uninfected control (not recorded which).

This clonotype was seen at least ten times. J is TRBJ1-1 and V is TRBV5-5; D gene unclear. Germline V gene sequence: CDR1 SGHKS, CDR2 YYEKEE (reference sequence). This CDR3 region has 14 residues. V was trimmed by 2 bases and J by 4 bases, leaving 12 bases between them. The CDR3 nucleotides read TGTGCCAGCAGCTTTGCCCAACAGACCACTGAAGCTTTCTTT. Its protein product is CASSFAQQTTEAFF.

Ten or more counts support this clonotype. The CDR3 here is CASSLGVLNTEAFF. CDR3 bases: TGTGCCAGCAGCCTGGGGGTCTTGAACACTGAAGCTTTCTTT. The chain links TRBV7-6 to TRBJ1-1; D is possibly TRBD1 (5 bases). V gave up 5 bases and J gave up 0 bases, with 10 bases separating them. CDR1 and CDR2 (germline): SGHVS, FNYEAQ. The CDR3 is 14 amino acids.

This clonotype showed up just once. The chain couples TRBV29-1 to TRBJ2-7, with TRBD1 matching over 7 bases. Germline CDR1 is SQVTM and CDR2 is ANQGSEA. V shed 4 bases and J 4 bases; nucleotides not matched to a gene: 4. The CDR3 is made up of 12 amino acids. The DNA for the CDR3 is TGCAGCGTTGGAGGGGGCGGTTACGAGCAGTACTTC. Translating it yields CSVGGGGYEQYF.

The table lists this clonotype with a few counts. The genes are TRBV18 and TRBJ2-2; 7 positions agree with TRBD2. Germline loops: CDR1 KGHSH, CDR2 LQKENI. The CDR3 length is 16 residues. V was clipped by 0 bases and J by 7 bases; unmatched bases: 8. The CDR3 DNA sequence: TGTGCCAGCTCACCACCGAGAAGCGGGGTAGGCGGGGAGCTGTTTTTT. Amino acid sequence: CASSPPRSGVGGELFF.

CDR3: CASSGTGTNTEAFF. CDR3 sequence (DNA): TGTGCCAGCAGCGGGACAGGGACCAACACTGAAGCTTTCTTT. The gene calls are TRBV21-1 and TRBJ1-1; TRBD1 is taken as the D call from the table, unchecked against the DNA. TRBV21-1 is a pseudogene locus. The CDR3 consists of 14 residues.

The sample holds many counts of this clonotype. The chain links TRBV12-5 to TRBJ1-5, with D unclear. V was shortened by 6 bases and J by 4 bases, with 4 bases between the two germline ends. Germline V gene data show CDR1 as LGHNT and CDR2 as FRNRAP. The CDR3 totals 11 residues. CDR3 amino acids: CASGTNQPQHF. CDR3 in DNA: TGTGCTAGTGGCACGAATCAGCCCCAGCATTTT.

The rearrangement uses TRBV28 and TRBJ2-3; D might be TRBD2 (5 bases). There are 15 residues in the CDR3. V was cut by 6 bases and J by 4 bases, with 17 bases left in between. Germline loops: CDR1 MDHEN, CDR2 SYDVKM. CDR3 nucleotide sequence: TGTGCCAGCAGCTTGCCACTAGACGGCGCAGATACGCAGTATTTT. It yields the protein CASSLPLDGADTQYF.

This clonotype came up a few times. The chain links TRBV19 to TRBJ2-7; 8 bases fit TRBD2. Germline V lookup: CDR1 LNHDA, CDR2 SQIVND (reference sequence). CDR3 length equals 14 residues. The junction had 6 bases not matched to a gene; V was cut back by 6 bases and J by 2 bases. The CDR3 protein is CASRPGLGTYEQYF. In DNA, the CDR3 is TGTGCCAGTAGACCGGGACTAGGCACCTACGAGCAGTACTTC.

The V gene is TRBV27, the J gene TRBJ1-6; D is unresolved. This CDR3 has 14 residues. Germline V gene sequence: CDR1 MNHEY, CDR2 SMNVEV (reference sequence). V was cut by 8 bases and J by 5 bases, with 13 bases left in between. CDR3 amino acids: CASADAGHNSPLHF. The CDR3 DNA sequence: TGTGCCAGCGCCGATGCTGGTCATAATTCACCCCTCCACTTT.

This clonotype was found many times. The genes are TRBV7-3 and TRBJ2-1, with D unresolved. Germline CDR1 reads SGHTA; CDR2 reads FQGTGA. The CDR3 totals 14 residues. Trimming shortened V by 1 base and J by 2 bases, and 6 bases separated the two germline ends. CDR3 DNA sequence: TGTGCCAGCAGCTTAAGTCCAGCCTACAATGAGCAGTTCTTC. Translated, it gives CASSLSPAYNEQFF.

This clonotype was seen ten or more times. The chain links TRBV5-4 to TRBJ1-1; D may be TRBD1 (6 bases). This CDR3 is built from 14 residues. Germline V gives CDR1 SGHNT, CDR2 YYREEE (reference sequence). Trimming shortened V by 4 bases and J by 1 base, and 11 bases separated the two germline ends. DNA for the CDR3: TGTGCCAGCAGCCGGGACATACCGAACACTGAAGCTTTCTTT. This codes for CASSRDIPNTEAFF.